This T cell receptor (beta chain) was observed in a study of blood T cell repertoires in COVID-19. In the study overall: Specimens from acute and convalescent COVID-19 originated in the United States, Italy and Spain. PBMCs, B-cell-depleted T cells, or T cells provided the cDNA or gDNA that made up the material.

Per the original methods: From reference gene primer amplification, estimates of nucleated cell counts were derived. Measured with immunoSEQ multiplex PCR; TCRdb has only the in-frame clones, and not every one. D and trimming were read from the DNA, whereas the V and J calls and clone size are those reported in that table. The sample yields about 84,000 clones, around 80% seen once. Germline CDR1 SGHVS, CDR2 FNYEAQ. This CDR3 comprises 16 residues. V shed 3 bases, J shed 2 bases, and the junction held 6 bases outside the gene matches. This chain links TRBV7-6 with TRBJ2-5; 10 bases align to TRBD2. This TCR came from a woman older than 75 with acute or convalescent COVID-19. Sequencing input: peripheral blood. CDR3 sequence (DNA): TGTGCCAGCAGCTTGTTGACTAGCGGGCGTCAAGAGACCCAGTACTTC. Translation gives CASSLLTSGRQETQYF.